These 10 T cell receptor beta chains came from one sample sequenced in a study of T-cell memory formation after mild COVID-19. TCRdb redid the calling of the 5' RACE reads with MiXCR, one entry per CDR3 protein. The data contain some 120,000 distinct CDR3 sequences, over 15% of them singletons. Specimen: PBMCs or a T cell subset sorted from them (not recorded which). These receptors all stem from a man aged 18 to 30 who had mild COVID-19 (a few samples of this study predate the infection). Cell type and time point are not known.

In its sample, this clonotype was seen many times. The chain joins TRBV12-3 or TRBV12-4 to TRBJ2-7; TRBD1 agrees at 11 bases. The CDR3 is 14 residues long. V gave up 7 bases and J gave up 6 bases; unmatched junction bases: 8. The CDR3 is CASTMDRGLREQYF. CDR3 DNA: TGTGCCAGCACCATGGACAGGGGGCTTCGCGAGCAGTACTTC.

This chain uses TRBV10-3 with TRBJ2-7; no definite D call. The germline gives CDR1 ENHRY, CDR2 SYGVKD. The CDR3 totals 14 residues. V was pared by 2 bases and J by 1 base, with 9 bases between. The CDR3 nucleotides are TGTGCCATCAGTGAGAGGAACAATTCCTACGAGCAGTACGTC. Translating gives CAISERNNSYEQYV.

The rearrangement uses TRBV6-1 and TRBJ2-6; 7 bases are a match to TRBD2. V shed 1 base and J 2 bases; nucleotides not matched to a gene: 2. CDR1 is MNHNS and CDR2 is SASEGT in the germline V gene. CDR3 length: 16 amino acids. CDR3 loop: CASSEVGGTGANVLTF. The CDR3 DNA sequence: TGTGCCAGCAGTGAAGTGGGGGGGACTGGGGCCAACGTCCTGACTTTC.

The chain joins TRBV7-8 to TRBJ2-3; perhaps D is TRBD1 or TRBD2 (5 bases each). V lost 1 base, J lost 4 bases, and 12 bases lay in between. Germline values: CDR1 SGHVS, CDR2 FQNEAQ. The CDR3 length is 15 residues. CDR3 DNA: TGTGCCAGCAGCTTAGATTCATCGGGGCCAGATACGCAGTATTTT. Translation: CASSLDSSGPDTQYF.

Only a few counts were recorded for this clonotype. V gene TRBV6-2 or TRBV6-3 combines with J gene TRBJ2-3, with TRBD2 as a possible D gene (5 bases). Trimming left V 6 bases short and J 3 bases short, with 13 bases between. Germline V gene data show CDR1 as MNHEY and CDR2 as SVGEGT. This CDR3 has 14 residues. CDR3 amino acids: CASRTAGRTDTQYF. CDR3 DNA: TGTGCCAGCAGAACGGCGGGCCGAACAGATACGCAGTATTTT.

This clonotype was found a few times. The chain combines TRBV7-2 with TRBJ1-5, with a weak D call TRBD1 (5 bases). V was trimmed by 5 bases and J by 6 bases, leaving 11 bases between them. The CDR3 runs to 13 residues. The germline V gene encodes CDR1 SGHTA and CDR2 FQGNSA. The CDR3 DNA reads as TGTGCCAGCAGCGGGGGGGTCGGTCAGCCCCAGCATTTT. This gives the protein CASSGGVGQPQHF. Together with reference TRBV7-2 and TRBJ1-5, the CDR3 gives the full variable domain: GAGVSQSPSNKVTEKGKDVELRCDPISGHTALYWYRQSLGQGLEFLIYFQGNSAPDKSGLPSDRFSAERTGGSVSTLTIQRTQQEDSAVYLCASSGGVGQPQHFGDGTRLSIL.

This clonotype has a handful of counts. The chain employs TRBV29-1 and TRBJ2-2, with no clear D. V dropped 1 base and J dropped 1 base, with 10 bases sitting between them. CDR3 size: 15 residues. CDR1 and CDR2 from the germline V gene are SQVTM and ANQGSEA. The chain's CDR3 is CSVEGPPGNTGELFF. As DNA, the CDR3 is TGCAGCGTTGAAGGTCCGCCGGGGAACACCGGGGAGCTGTTTTTT.

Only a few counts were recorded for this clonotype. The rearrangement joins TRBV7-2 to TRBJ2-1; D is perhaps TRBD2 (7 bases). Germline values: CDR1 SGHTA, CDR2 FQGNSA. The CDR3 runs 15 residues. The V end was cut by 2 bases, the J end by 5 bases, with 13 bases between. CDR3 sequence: CASSLWGGPNNEQFF. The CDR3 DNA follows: TGTGCCAGCAGCTTATGGGGGGGCCCCAACAATGAGCAGTTCTTC.

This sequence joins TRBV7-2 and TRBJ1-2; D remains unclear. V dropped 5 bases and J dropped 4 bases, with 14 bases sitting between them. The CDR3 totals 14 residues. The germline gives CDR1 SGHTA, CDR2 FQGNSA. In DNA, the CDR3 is TGTGCCAGCAGCCTCGTAAAGCCAGGCTATGGCTACACCTTC. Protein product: CASSLVKPGYGYTF.

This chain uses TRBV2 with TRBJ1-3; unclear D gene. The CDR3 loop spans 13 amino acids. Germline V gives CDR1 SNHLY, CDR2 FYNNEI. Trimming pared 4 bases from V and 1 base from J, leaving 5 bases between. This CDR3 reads CASSAVSGNTIYF. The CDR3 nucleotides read TGTGCCAGCAGTGCCGTTTCTGGAAACACCATATATTTT.